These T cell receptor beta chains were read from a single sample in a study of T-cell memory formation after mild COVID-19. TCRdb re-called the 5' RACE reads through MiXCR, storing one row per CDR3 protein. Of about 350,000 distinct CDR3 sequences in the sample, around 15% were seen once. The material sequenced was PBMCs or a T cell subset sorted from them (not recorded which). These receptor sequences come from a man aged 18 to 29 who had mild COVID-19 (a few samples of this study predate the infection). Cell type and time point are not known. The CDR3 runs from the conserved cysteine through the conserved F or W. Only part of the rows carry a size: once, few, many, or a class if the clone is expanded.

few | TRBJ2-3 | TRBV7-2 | CASSPSRVVNTQYF
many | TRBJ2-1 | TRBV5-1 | CASSRGLAGRNEQFF
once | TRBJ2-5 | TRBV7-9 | CASSLAGQMGETQYF
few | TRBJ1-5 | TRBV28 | CASSLSGWVQHF
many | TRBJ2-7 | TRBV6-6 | CASSTPVGEHEQYF
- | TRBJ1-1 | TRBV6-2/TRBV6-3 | CASSRMVMERTEAFF
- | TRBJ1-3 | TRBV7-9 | CASSPTGDRTWDTIYF
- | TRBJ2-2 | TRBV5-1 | CASSFRRENTGELFF
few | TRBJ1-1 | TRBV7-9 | CASTIVLTEAFF
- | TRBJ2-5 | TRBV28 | CASSFKDFVGETQYF
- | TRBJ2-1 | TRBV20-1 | CSAGRPDNEQFF
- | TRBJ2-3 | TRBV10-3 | CAISGIGWQGEDTQYF
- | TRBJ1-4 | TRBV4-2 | CASVSTGGPSEKLFF
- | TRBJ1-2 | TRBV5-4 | CASSWPGWGGYTF
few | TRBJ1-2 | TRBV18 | CASSPRQVAEGYTF
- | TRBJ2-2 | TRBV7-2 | CASSSTSGYTGELFF
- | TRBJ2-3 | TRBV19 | CASSSGRARDTQYF
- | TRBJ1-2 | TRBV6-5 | CASSYITGQGSGYTF
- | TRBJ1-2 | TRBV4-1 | CASSPYATQVYYGYTF
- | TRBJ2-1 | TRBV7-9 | CASRQTGPGVGEQFF